Sequencing of this T cell receptor (beta chain) was carried out in a study of cytomegalovirus exposure and HLA in healthy donors. Study observations and caveats: Clusters of TCRs from the first cohort tended to co-occur in the roughly 120 validation repertoires (as a later analysis found). A few CMV-associated chains were confirmed in vitro to be specific for CMV antigens. Using the classifier, cytomegalovirus status was reportedly diagnosed with high specificity and sensitivity. Researchers catalogued about 150 TCR beta chains as cytomegalovirus-associated.

Method: immunoSEQ multiplex PCR; TCRdb's copy keeps in-frame clones and lacks some. Of under 200,000 clones in the sample, around 88% were seen once. Germline V gene lookup returns CDR1 SGHDT and CDR2 YYEEEE. The CDR3 spans 16 residues. The V and J ends lost 1 base and 2 bases respectively, with 16 bases between them. In regard to this clone: As yet, its antigen is unknown.

The sample comprised PBMCs. This rearrangement joins TRBV5-6 to TRBJ2-7; perhaps TRBD2 as D (5 bases). The receptor comes from a woman aged 18-30 years in good health and CMV-seronegative. CDR3 bases: TGTGCCAGCAGCTTGTATAGGGCCGGAGGCCCCTACGAGCAGTACTTC. Translated: CASSLYRAGGPYEQYF. Combining the CDR3 with reference TRBV5-6 and TRBJ2-7 gives the whole variable domain DAGVTQSPTHLIKTRGQQVTLRCSPKSGHDTVSWYQQALGQGPQFIFQYYEEEERQRGNFPDRFSGHQFPNYSSELNVNALLLGDSALYLCASSLYRAGGPYEQYFGPGTRLTVT.